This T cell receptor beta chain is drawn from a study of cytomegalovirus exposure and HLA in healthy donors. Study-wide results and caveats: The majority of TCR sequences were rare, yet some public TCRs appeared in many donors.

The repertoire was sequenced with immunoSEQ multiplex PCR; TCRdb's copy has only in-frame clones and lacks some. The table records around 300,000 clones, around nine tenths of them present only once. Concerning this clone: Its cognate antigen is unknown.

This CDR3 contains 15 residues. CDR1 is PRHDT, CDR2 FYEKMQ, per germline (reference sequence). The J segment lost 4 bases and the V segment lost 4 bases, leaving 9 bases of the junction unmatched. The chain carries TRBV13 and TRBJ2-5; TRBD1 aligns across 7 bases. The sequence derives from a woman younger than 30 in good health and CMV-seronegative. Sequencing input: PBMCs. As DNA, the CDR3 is TGTGCCAGCAGCTCCGAGGGACAGCGCCTAGAGACCCAGTACTTC. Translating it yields CASSSEGQRLETQYF.